The 15 T cell receptor delta chains listed next were all sequenced from one sample in a study of gamma-delta chains in newborns, infants, children. TCRdb fed the reads into CATT to redo clone calling. Of about 8,500 delta-chain clones in the sample, roughly 3.5% were seen once. Sequenced material: blood. These receptors all stem from a child who was a newborn, infant or young child, either healthy, febrile or measles-vaccinated (not recorded which).

In its sample, this clone was seen once. This chain links TRDV1 with TRDJ1; D possibly corresponds to TRDD2 (5 bases). The J gene, missing from TCRdb, was assigned here through DNA to germline matching. The CDR3 runs 18 residues. In germline, CDR1 is TSWWSYY, CDR2 QGS. The V end lost 0 bases, the J end lost 10 bases, and 27 bases lay between the germline ends. CDR3 residues: CALGELGAPIPLEGALIF. The CDR3 nucleotides are TGTGCTCTTGGGGAACTAGGCGCTCCTATACCCCTGGAGGGAGCACTCATCTTT.

This clone was detected only a few times. The TCRdb protein, from a much larger clone, departs from this DNA's translation at residue 12, likely by read error; the protein shown derives from the DNA. V usage is TRDV2 and J usage is TRDJ2; 12 positions agree with TRDD3. In germline, CDR1 is GEAIGNYY, CDR2 EKD. The CDR3 has 14 amino acids. The CDR3 nucleotides are TGTGCCTGTGACATACTGGGGGATACAGCACAACCCTTCTTT. Translating gives CACDILGDTAQPFF.

For this clone: This may be a read error, as it is one base from a much larger clone. For the J gene the call is TRDJ3; the V gene lacks a call; the tabulated D call, TRDD3, remains unverified against the DNA. The CDR3 is 20 residues long. CDR3 in amino acids: CACDTAGGFMSSWDTRQMFF. The DNA for the CDR3 is TGTGCCTGTGACACCGCTGGGGGATTTATGAGCTCCTGGGACACCCGACAGATGTTTTTC.

In regard to this clone: A read error is likely here: a far larger clone is one base away. The chain is built from TRDV2 and TRDJ3; 9 bases agree with TRDD3. The CDR3 contains 17 residues. Trimming took 3 bases from V and 0 from J; bases not matched to a gene: 2. The germline V gene encodes CDR1 GEAIGNYY and CDR2 EKD. CDR3 bases: TGTGCCTGTGACTACTGGGGGAACTCCTGGGACACCCGACAGATGTTTTTC. Its translation: CACDYWGNSWDTRQMFF.

This clone was picked up a small number of times. TCRdb's listed protein matches a much larger clone and diverges from this DNA's translation at residue 8, likely through a read error; the protein shown comes from the DNA. This sequence joins TRDV2 and TRDJ3; tentatively, D is TRDD3 (6 bases). CDR3 size: 18 residues. Germline CDR1 and CDR2: GEAIGNYY and EKD. Trimming cost V 0 bases and J 2 bases, with 13 bases left between them. The CDR3: CACDTWGARTWDTRQMFF. The CDR3 DNA follows: TGTGCCTGTGACACCTGGGGGGCCCGAACCTGGGACACCCGACAGATGTTTTTC.

This clone was detected ten times or more. The V call is TRDV2, the J call TRDJ3, with 11 bases that match TRDD3. The germline V gene encodes CDR1 GEAIGNYY and CDR2 EKD. The trim removed 3 bases at V and 1 base at J, leaving 7 bases unmatched. CDR3 size: 19 residues. CDR3 sequence (DNA): TGTGCCTGTGACCTCGTACTGGGGGATAAATCCTGGGACACCCGACAGATGTTTTTC. Translating it yields CACDLVLGDKSWDTRQMFF.

Remarks on this clone: A much larger clone differs from this one at a single base, so this may be a read error. The identical CDR3 is also encoded by other nucleotide sequences in the sample. This rearrangement joins TRDV2 to TRDJ3; the D gene is possibly TRDD3 (6 bases). The CDR3 is 18 residues long. Germline CDR1 reads GEAIGNYY; CDR2 reads EKD. CDR3 region: CACDTWGSSSWDTRQTFF. The CDR3 DNA follows: TGTGCCTGTGACACCTGGGGGTCGAGCTCCTGGGACACCCGACAGACGTTTTTC.

A note on this clone: The junction differs from germline at one of its ends, possibly a read error. The chain employs TRDV2 and TRDJ1; 12 bases fit TRDD3. This CDR3 is 19 amino acids long. Looked up from germline, CDR1 is GEAIGNYY and CDR2 is EKD. The CDR3: CACEGLPVLGDTDADRLIF. In nucleotides, the CDR3 is TGTGCCTGTGAAGGCCTTCCTGTACTGGGGGATACCGACGCCGATAGACTCATCTTT.

This clone was seen only a few times. Other DNA sequences in the same sample also yield this CDR3. J is TRDJ3 and V is TRDV2; D may be TRDD3 (5 bases). CDR1 is GEAIGNYY and CDR2 is EKD in the germline V gene. With 1 base removed from V and 0 bases from J, the gap between germline ends came to 12 bases. There are 18 residues in the CDR3. CDR3 DNA: TGTGCCTGTGACACTGGAGGATATCGCTCCTGGGACACCCGACAGATGTTTTTC. Protein product: CACDTGGYRSWDTRQMFF.

By sample share, this clone is medium-sized. The gene calls are TRDV2 and TRDJ3, with TRDD3 matching 8 bases. Germline CDR1 is GEAIGNYY and CDR2 is EKD. Losses at the gene ends were 0 bases for V and 0 bases for J; bases not matched to a gene: 6. The CDR3 is 19 residues long. CDR3 in DNA: TGTGCCTGTGACACCATACTGGGGGTTAACTCCTGGGACACCCGACAGATGTTTTTC. Its translation is CACDTILGVNSWDTRQMFF.

This clone was observed at least ten times. The J gene is TRDJ3, the V gene TRDV2, with 11 bases aligning to TRDD3. V trimming: 3 bases; J trimming: 2 bases; junction bases outside the gene matches: 5. This CDR3 region has 18 residues. Germline assignment: CDR1 GEAIGNYY and CDR2 EKD. CDR3: CACDPLLGDTWDTRQMFF. For the CDR3, the DNA is TGTGCCTGTGACCCCTTACTGGGGGATACCTGGGACACCCGACAGATGTTTTTC.

Concerning this clone itself: Compared with germline, one end of the junction differs, possibly owing to a read error. Other nucleotide sequences from this sample produce the same CDR3. The chain has TRDV2 and TRDJ3; D possibly corresponds to TRDD3 (6 bases). The CDR3 runs 18 residues. Germline V gene data show CDR1 as GEAIGNYY and CDR2 as EKD. CDR3 nucleotide sequence: TGTGCCTGCGACACCGGGATATCAAGCTCCTGGGACACCCGACAGATGTTTTTC. Translated, it gives CACDTGISSSWDTRQMFF.

By sample share, this clone is medium-sized. The sample has other DNA sequences that encode this CDR3 too. The chain employs TRDV2 and TRDJ3; D is possibly TRDD3 (5 bases). V lost 0 bases and J lost 0, with 11 bases in between. This CDR3 region has 18 residues. Germline loops: CDR1 GEAIGNYY, CDR2 EKD. CDR3 sequence (DNA): TGTGCCTGTGACACCTGGGGAGAAAGCTCCTGGGACACCCGACAGATGTTTTTC. This encodes CACDTWGESSWDTRQMFF.

This clone has just a few counts. A junction end diverges from the germline sequence, so it may reflect a read error. The CDR3 reads CACDTVGDTRSWDARQMFF. In nucleotides, the CDR3 is TGTGCCTGTGACACCGTGGGGGATACACGCTCCTGGGACGCCCGACAGATGTTTTTC. V and J are TRDV2 and TRDJ3, with 10 positions matching TRDD3. Germline V CDR1 and CDR2: GEAIGNYY, EKD. The CDR3 loop spans 19 amino acids.

Details on this clone: Compared with germline, one end of the junction differs, possibly owing to a read error. The sample contains more than one DNA sequence encoding this CDR3. The chain links TRDV2 to TRDJ3; possibly TRDD3 for D (5 bases). Germline values: CDR1 GEAIGNYY, CDR2 EKD. The CDR3 sequence is 19 residues long. CDR3 DNA: TGTGCCTGTGATGTTCTGGCCATAACAAGCTCCTGGGACACCCGACAGATGTTCTTC. Translation: CACDVLAITSSWDTRQMFF.